The 7 T cell receptor beta chains presented below share a single source sample, sequenced in a study of CD8 T cells in ankylosing spondylitis. TCRdb called the 5' RACE reads again in MiXCR, with one record for every CDR3 protein. This table holds just over 350,000 distinct CDR3 sequences, roughly 20% found once. Specimen: blood, either unsorted or a sorted T cell fraction (not recorded which). These receptor sequences come from a male donor with ankylosing spondylitis or in good health (not recorded which).

This clonotype was counted a few times. V is TRBV6-5 and J is TRBJ2-7; 7 bases are a match to TRBD1. Trimming took 0 bases from V and 6 from J; bases not matched to a gene: 2. CDR1 is MNHEY, CDR2 SVGAGI, per germline. There are 13 residues in the CDR3. The CDR3 sequence is CASSYSTGAEQYF. Written as DNA, the CDR3 is TGTGCCAGCAGTTACTCTACAGGGGCCGAGCAGTACTTC.

The table lists this clonotype with a few counts. The chain employs TRBV13 and TRBJ2-3; 11 bases fit TRBD2. V lost 5 bases, J lost 2 bases, and 6 bases stayed unmatched. CDR1 is PRHDT, CDR2 FYEKMQ, per germline (reference sequence). The CDR3 is 16 residues long. The DNA of the CDR3 is TGTGCCAGCAGCATTAGACTAGCGGGGAACACAGATACGCAGTATTTT. It is translated as CASSIRLAGNTDTQYF. Together with reference TRBV13 and TRBJ2-3, the CDR3 gives the full variable domain: AAGVIQSPRHLIKEKRETATLKCYPIPRHDTVYWYQQGPGQDPQFLISFYEKMQSDKGSIPDRFSAQQFSDYHSELNMSSLELGDSALYFCASSIRLAGNTDTQYFGPGTRLTVL.

The chain has TRBV7-9 and TRBJ2-3, with a tentative D call TRBD1 (5 bases). The germline V and J ends were trimmed by 1 base and 2 bases, with 13 bases remaining between them. The CDR3 has 16 residues. Germline loops: CDR1 SEHNR, CDR2 FQNEAQ (reference sequence). For the CDR3, the DNA is TGTGCCAGCAGCTTAGGGGGCCTCGGGCTCACAGATACGCAGTATTTT. As protein: CASSLGGLGLTDTQYF.

This clonotype was detected only a few times. J is TRBJ2-2 and V is TRBV29-1; D gene ambiguous. Germline V lookup: CDR1 SQVTM, CDR2 ANQGSEA. The V gene lost 2 bases and the J gene lost 0 bases, with 10 bases spanning the gap. The CDR3 has 15 amino acids. In DNA, the CDR3 is TGCAGCGTTGAATTGTGGTACCCGAACACCGGGGAGCTGTTTTTT. Its translation is CSVELWYPNTGELFF.

The rearrangement uses TRBV29-1 and TRBJ2-3; TRBD2 matches 7 bases. This CDR3 has 15 amino acids. V was clipped by 6 bases and J by 2 bases; unmatched bases: 11. The germline CDR1 and CDR2 sequences are SQVTM and ANQGSEA. The CDR3 coding sequence is TGCAGCGTCGACCTCCTAGCGGTCCACACAGATACGCAGTATTTT. Its protein is CSVDLLAVHTDTQYF.

The chain employs TRBV21-1 and TRBJ2-2; TRBD1, the table's D call, lacks a check against the DNA. TRBV21-1 is shown as a pseudogene. CDR3 length equals 15 residues. The CDR3 is CASSAPGERTGELFF. Written as DNA, the CDR3 is TGTGCCAGCAGCGCACCAGGGGAGCGCACCGGGGAGCTGTTTTTT.

CDR3 DNA sequence: TGTGCCAGCTCACCAGGCTGGCTCGCCAGAAACACCGGGGAGCTGTTTTTT. Protein sequence: CASSPGWLARNTGELFF. This rearrangement joins TRBV18 to TRBJ2-2; D not resolved. Trimming stripped 2 bases from V and 2 bases from J, with 15 bases between. CDR3 length: 17 amino acids. Germline lookup yields CDR1 KGHSH and CDR2 LQKENI.